The 26 T cell receptor beta chains in this list originate from one sample, sequenced in a study of CXCR3-negative and CXCR3-positive naive CD8 T cells (dated 2019 in TCRdb). What the study reported, not specific to this receptor: Compared with CXCR3-negative naive cells, CXCR3-positive naive cells had TRB CDR3s with higher hydrophobicity (lower Kidera factor 4), lower energy, and higher strength and volume indices.

This sample was sequenced with a NextSeq 550. The Human TCR Profiling Kit (MiLaboratory) was used to prepare UMI-labeled 5' RACE TRB cDNA libraries. TCRdb reprocessed the reads, and each CDR3 protein sequence is entered once, without DNA. The sample's table covers 100,000 or so distinct CDR3 sequences. The ten largest clones capture around 0.36% of the sample. The antigens of these receptors remain unknown. Sample: naive CXCR3+ CD8+ T cells from blood. The cell subset or site label on this specimen signifies: CD45RO-CCR7+CD27+CD95- naive CD8+ T cells expressing CXCR3 (TNR3+). The receptors were gathered from a human donor in good health. Some clones in this sample may be carry-over from other donors' samples.

CDR3 loop: CSVEAAPSTDTQYF. This chain joins TRBV29-1 and TRBJ2-3. There are 14 residues in the CDR3. Germline CDR1 is SQVTM and CDR2 is ANQGSEA.

This sequence joins TRBV7-9 and TRBJ2-5; TCRdb indicates TRBD1, and absent DNA this call remains unverified. The CDR3 covers 14 residues. The germline V gene encodes CDR1 SEHNR and CDR2 FQNEAQ (reference sequence). This CDR3 reads CASSLGRDSRNGYF.

The V gene is TRBV7-9, the J gene TRBJ2-1. CDR1 and CDR2 from the germline V gene are SEHNR and FQNEAQ (reference sequence). This CDR3 comprises 12 residues. The CDR3 loop is CASSPSVNEQFF.

V gene TRBV6-2 or TRBV6-3 combines with J gene TRBJ2-5. The V gene's germline CDR1 is MNHEY and CDR2 SVGEGT. The CDR3 covers 12 residues. This chain's CDR3 is CASSYLLETQYF.

This chain links TRBV7-8 with TRBJ2-1; TCRdb proposes TRBD2, but this gene call is untestable without DNA. The CDR3 length is 16 residues. Germline V lookup: CDR1 SGHVS, CDR2 FQNEAQ. The CDR3 region is CASSIRSSGGRNEQFF.

V usage is TRBV28 and J usage is TRBJ2-5; TCRdb designates TRBD1, a call that cannot be tested without DNA. Germline V gene lookup returns CDR1 MDHEN and CDR2 SYDVKM. This CDR3 has 16 amino acids. The CDR3 sequence: CASSLLTGGRGETQYF.

The chain links TRBV7-9 to TRBJ2-3; the TCRdb call, TRBD1, lacks DNA for checking. The CDR3 runs 15 residues. Germline values: CDR1 SEHNR, CDR2 FQNEAQ (reference sequence). The CDR3 loop is CASSSTKGGTDTQYF.

J is TRBJ1-5 and V is TRBV4-2; the D call from TCRdb, TRBD1, cannot be confirmed without DNA. In germline, CDR1 is LGHNA, CDR2 YNFKEQ. The CDR3 length is 15 residues. CDR3 in amino acids: CASTPGAGPDQPQHF.

The chain links TRBV12-3 or TRBV12-4 to TRBJ2-7; TCRdb gives TRBD1 as the D gene, but with no DNA this cannot be confirmed. The CDR3 runs to 15 residues. Here the CDR3 reads CASSLRTVPRYEQYF.

The chain joins TRBV9 to TRBJ2-1; TCRdb gives TRBD1 as the D gene, but with no DNA this cannot be confirmed. The CDR3 length is 16 residues. Germline V gene data show CDR1 as SGDLS and CDR2 as YYNGEE. CDR3 sequence: CASSPGYRGLEDEQFF.

The chain has TRBV7-8 and TRBJ1-1. Germline-derived CDR1 and CDR2 are SGHVS and FQNEAQ. The CDR3 contains 12 residues. CDR3 protein: CASSPRLGEAFF.

The chain employs TRBV7-3 and TRBJ2-2; with no DNA, the TCRdb D assignment of TRBD2 cannot be verified. This CDR3 has 17 residues. Germline values: CDR1 SGHTA, CDR2 FQGTGA. This CDR3 is CASSTLTSGRGSGELFF.

CDR3 residues: CASSLAGSPRLFF. The chain couples TRBV11-2 to TRBJ2-2. This CDR3 contains 13 residues. CDR1 SGHAT and CDR2 FQNNGV come from the germline V gene.

This chain uses TRBV7-3 with TRBJ2-3; TCRdb lists TRBD1, though no DNA is available to test this call. The V gene's germline CDR1 is SGHTA and CDR2 FQGTGA. The CDR3 covers 12 residues. CDR3 sequence reads: CASSRTGGTQYF.

This chain links TRBV7-9 with TRBJ2-3. Germline CDR1 SEHNR, CDR2 FQNEAQ (reference sequence). CDR3 length equals 15 residues. CDR3 sequence reads: CASSLALSVGDTQYF.

This chain connects TRBV28 to TRBJ2-7; there is no DNA to check the TCRdb D call of TRBD1. The CDR3 is made up of 14 amino acids. Germline CDR1 is MDHEN and CDR2 is SYDVKM. The chain's CDR3 is CASSLSQGPHEQYF.

This chain connects TRBV5-4 to TRBJ2-2; TCRdb outputs TRBD2, but without DNA this stays unchecked. The CDR3 has 16 amino acids. Germline CDR1 is SGHNT and CDR2 is YYREEE (reference sequence). The chain's CDR3 is CASSFGLAGDTGELFF.

The chain uses TRBV20-1 and TRBJ2-3. This CDR3 is 12 amino acids long. CDR1 is DFQATT, CDR2 SNEGSKA, per germline (reference sequence). The CDR3 is CSAREVAATQYF.

This chain connects TRBV19 to TRBJ2-2. Per germline, CDR1 LNHDA and CDR2 SQIVND (reference sequence). CDR3 length equals 16 residues. CDR3: CASSILLTGSAGELFF.

This chain joins TRBV7-7 and TRBJ2-7; TCRdb's D gene call, TRBD1, goes unchecked for lack of DNA. CDR1 SSHAT and CDR2 FNYEAQ come from the germline V gene (reference sequence). The CDR3 runs 15 residues. CDR3 loop: CASSFTGTNSYEQYF. The full variable domain, rest sourced from reference TRBV7-7 and TRBJ2-7, is GAGVSQSPRYKVTKRGQDVTLRCDPISSHATLYWYQQALGQGPEFLTYFNYEAQPDKSGLPSDRFSAERPEGSISTLTIQRTEQRDSAMYRCASSFTGTNSYEQYFGPGTRLTVT.

The chain links TRBV12-3 or TRBV12-4 to TRBJ2-7; TCRdb proposes TRBD1, but this gene call is untestable without DNA. The CDR3 is made up of 17 amino acids. CDR3 region: CASSLESSGSPHYEQYF.

The rearrangement links TRBV13 to TRBJ1-1; TCRdb gives TRBD1 as the D gene, but with no DNA this cannot be confirmed. The germline V gene has CDR1 PRHDT and CDR2 FYEKMQ (reference sequence). CDR3 length: 15 residues. The CDR3 reads CASTFKRGQDTEAFF.

CDR3 residues: CASSLYEGVNTEAFF. The J gene is TRBJ1-1, the V gene TRBV7-9. This CDR3 has 15 amino acids. The germline CDR1 and CDR2 sequences are SEHNR and FQNEAQ (reference sequence).

The V call is TRBV6-2 or TRBV6-3, the J call TRBJ2-7. The germline V gene encodes CDR1 MNHEY and CDR2 SVGEGT. This CDR3 spans 14 amino acids. CDR3 protein: CASSPLSIAYEQYF.

The chain is built from TRBV28 and TRBJ2-5; TCRdb calls TRBD1, which cannot be checked without DNA. Germline CDR1 and CDR2: MDHEN and SYDVKM. This CDR3 contains 15 residues. The CDR3 region is CASSLSPGGQETQYF.

V is TRBV12-3 or TRBV12-4 and J is TRBJ1-2. This CDR3 is 16 amino acids long. This chain's CDR3 is CASSLSRGDLRSGYTF.